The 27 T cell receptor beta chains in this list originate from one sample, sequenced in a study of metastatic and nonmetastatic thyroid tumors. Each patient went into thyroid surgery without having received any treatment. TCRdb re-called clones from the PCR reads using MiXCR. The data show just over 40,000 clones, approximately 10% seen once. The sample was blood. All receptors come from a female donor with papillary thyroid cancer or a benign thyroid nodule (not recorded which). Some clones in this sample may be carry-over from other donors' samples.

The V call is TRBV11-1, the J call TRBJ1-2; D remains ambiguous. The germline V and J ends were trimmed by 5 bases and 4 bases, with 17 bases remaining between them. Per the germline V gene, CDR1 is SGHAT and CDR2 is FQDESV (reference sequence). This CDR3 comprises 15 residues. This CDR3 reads CASSPATGEIYGYTF. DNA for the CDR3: TGTGCCAGCAGCCCAGCGACCGGAGAGATCTATGGCTACACCTTC.

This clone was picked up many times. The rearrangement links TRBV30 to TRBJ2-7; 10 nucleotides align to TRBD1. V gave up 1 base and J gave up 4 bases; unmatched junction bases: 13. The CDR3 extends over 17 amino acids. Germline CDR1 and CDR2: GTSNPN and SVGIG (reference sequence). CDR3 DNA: TGTGCCTGGAGTGCCACATGGGTAGGGACAGGGGTATACGAGCAGTACTTC. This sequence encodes CAWSATWVGTGVYEQYF.

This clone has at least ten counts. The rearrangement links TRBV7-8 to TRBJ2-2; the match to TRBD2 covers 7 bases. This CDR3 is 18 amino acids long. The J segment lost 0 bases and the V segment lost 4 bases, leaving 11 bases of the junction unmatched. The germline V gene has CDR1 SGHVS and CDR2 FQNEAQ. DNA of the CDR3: TGTGCCAGCAGCTCCAACCGATATGCGGGGGCGAACACCGGGGAGCTGTTTTTT. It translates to CASSSNRYAGANTGELFF.

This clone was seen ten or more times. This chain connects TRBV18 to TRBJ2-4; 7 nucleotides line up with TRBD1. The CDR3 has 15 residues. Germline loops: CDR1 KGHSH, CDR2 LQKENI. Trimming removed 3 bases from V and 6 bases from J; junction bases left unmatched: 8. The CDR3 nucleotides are TGTGCCAGCTCACCCTCGACAGGGTTGAGAAACATTCAGTACTTC. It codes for CASSPSTGLRNIQYF.

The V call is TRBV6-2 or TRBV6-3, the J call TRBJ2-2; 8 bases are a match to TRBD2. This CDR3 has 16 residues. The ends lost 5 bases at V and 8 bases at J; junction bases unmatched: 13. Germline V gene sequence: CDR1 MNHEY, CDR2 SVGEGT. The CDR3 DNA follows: TGTGCCAGCAGTCTAAGACGGACTAGCTGGACTGGGGAGCTGTTTTTT. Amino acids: CASSLRRTSWTGELFF.

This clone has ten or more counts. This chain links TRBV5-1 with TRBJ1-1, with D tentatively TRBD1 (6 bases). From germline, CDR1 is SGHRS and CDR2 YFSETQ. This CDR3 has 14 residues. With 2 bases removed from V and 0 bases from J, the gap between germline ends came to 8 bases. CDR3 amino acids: CASSLTGMNTEAFF. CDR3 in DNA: TGCGCCAGCAGCTTAACAGGGATGAACACTGAAGCTTTCTTT.

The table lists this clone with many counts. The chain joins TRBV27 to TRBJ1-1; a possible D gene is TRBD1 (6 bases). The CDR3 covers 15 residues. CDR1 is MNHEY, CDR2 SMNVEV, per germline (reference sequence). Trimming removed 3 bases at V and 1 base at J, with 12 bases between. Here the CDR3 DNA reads TGTGCCAGCAGTTTTGGAGGGGGATCGAACACTGAAGCTTTCTTT. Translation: CASSFGGGSNTEAFF.

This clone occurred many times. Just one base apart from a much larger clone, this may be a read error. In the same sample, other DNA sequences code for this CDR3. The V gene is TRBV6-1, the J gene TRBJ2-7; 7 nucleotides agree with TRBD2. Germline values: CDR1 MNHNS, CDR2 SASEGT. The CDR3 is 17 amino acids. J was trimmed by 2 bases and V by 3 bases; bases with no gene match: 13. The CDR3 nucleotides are TGTGCCAGCAGTGATATTCCGGGGCTAGCGGCACCCTACGAGCAGTACTTC. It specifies CASSDIPGLAAPYEQYF.

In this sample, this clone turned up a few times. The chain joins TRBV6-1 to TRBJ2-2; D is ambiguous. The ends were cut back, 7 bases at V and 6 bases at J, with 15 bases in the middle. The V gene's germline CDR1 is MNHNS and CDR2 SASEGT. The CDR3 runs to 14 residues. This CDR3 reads CASKALQRSGELFF. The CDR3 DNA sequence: TGTGCCAGCAAGGCCTTACAAAGGTCCGGGGAGCTGTTTTTT.

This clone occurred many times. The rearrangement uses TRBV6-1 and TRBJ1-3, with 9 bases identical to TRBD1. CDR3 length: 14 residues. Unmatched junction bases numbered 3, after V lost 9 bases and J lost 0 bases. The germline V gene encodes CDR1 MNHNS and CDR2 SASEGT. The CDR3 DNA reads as TGTGCCAGGGACAGGGGCCTCTCTGGAAACACCATATATTTT. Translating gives CARDRGLSGNTIYF.

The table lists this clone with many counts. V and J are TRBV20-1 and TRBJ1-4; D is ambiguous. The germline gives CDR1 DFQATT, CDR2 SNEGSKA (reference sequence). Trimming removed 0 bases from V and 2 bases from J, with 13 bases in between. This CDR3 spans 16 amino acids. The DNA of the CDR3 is TGCAGTGCTAGAGATCTCGCCGGGTGGACTAATGAAAAACTGTTTTTT. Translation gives CSARDLAGWTNEKLFF.

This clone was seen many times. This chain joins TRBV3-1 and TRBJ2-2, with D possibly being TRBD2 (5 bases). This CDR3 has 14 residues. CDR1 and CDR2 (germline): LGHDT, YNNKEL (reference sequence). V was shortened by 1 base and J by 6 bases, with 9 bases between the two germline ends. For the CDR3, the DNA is TGTGCCAGCAGCCAAGGACTACTAGCCGGGGAGCTGTTTTTT. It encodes CASSQGLLAGELFF.

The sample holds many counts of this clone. The DNA for the CDR3 is TGTGCCAGCAGCTGGACCGGTAACACTGAAGCTTTCTTT. This encodes CASSWTGNTEAFF. This rearrangement joins TRBV11-3 to TRBJ1-1; no definite D call. Trimming took 4 bases from V and 2 from J, leaving 8 bases between them. The germline CDR1 and CDR2 sequences are SGHNT and YENEEA. This CDR3 comprises 13 residues.

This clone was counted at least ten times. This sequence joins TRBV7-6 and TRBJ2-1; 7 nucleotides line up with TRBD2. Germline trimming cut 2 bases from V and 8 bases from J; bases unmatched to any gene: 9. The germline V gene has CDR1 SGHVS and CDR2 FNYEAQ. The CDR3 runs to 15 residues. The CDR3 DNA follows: TGTGCCAGCAGCTTATATGCGGGAGACCACTATGAGCAGTTCTTC. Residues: CASSLYAGDHYEQFF.

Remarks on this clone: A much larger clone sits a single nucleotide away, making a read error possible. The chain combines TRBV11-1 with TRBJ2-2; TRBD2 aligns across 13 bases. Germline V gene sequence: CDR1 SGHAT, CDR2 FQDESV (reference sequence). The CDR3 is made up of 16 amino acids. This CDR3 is CASSLGTSGNTGEQFF. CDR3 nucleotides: TGTGCCAGCAGCCTCGGGACTAGCGGGAACACCGGGGAGCAGTTTTTT.

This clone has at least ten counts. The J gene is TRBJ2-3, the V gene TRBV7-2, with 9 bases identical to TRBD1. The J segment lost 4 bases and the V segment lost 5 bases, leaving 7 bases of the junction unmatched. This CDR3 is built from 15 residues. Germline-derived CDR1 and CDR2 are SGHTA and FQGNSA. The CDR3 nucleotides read TGTGCCAGCAGCACGACAGGGGGGGGCGCAGATACGCAGTATTTT. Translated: CASSTTGGGADTQYF.

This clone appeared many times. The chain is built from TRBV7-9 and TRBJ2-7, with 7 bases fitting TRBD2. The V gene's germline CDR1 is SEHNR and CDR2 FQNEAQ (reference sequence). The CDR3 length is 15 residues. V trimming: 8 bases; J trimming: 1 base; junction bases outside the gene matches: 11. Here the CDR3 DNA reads TGTGCCAGCTTCGGCGGGGAGGGAGCGTCCTACGAGCAGTACTTC. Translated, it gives CASFGGEGASYEQYF.

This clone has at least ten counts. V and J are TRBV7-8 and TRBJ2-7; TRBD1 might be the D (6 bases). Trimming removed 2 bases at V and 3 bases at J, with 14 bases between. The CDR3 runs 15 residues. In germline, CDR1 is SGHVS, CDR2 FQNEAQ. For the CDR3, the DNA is TGTGCCAGCAGCTTAAGACGGGACACTATCTACGAGCAGTACTTC. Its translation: CASSLRRDTIYEQYF. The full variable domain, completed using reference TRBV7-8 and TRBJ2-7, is GAGVSQSPRYKVAKRGQDVALRCDPISGHVSLFWYQQALGQGPEFLTYFQNEAQLDKSGLPSDRFFAERPEGSVSTLKIQRTQQEDSAVYLCASSLRRDTIYEQYFGPGTRLTVT.

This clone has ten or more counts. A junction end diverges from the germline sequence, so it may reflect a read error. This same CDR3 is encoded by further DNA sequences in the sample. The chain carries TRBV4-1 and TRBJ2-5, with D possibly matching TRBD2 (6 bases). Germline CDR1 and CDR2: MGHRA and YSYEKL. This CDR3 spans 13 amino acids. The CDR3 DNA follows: TGCGCCAGCAGTCAAGGGACTCTAGAGACCCAGTACTTC. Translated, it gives CASSQGTLETQYF.

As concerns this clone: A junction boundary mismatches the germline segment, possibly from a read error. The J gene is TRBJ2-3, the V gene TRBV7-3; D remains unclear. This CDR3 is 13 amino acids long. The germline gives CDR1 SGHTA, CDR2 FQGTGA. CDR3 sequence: CASIPRVTDTRYF. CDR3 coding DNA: TGTGCCAGCATTCCACGGGTCACAGATACGCGGTATTTT.

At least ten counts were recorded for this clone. CDR3 amino acids: CASSGPSGVSYEQYF. The DNA for the CDR3 is TGTGCCAGCAGTGGCCCTAGCGGTGTCTCCTACGAGCAGTACTTC. This chain links TRBV28 with TRBJ2-7, with 7 bases identical to TRBD2. V lost 5 bases, J lost 0 bases, and 7 bases stayed unmatched. CDR1 is MDHEN, CDR2 SYDVKM, per germline. CDR3 length: 15 amino acids.

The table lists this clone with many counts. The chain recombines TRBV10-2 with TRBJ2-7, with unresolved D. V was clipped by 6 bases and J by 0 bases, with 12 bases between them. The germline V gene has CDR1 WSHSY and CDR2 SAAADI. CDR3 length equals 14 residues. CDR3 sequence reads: CASRTGLNSYEQYF. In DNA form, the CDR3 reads TGCGCCAGCAGAACGGGTCTAAACTCCTACGAGCAGTACTTC.

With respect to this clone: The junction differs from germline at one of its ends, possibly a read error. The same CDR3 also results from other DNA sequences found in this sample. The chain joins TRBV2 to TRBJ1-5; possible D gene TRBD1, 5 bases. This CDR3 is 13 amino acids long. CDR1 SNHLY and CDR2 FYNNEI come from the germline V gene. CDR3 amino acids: CASREYSNQPQHF. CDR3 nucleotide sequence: TGCGCCAGCAGGGAGTATAGCAATCAGCCCCAACATTTT.

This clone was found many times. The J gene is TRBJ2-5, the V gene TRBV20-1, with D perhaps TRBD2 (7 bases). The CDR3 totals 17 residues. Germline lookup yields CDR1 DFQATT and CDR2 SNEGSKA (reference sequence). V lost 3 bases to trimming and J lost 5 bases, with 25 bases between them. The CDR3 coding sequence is TGCAGTGCTAGTCCCCTCAACCCACGGGGGGCGAGGGAGACCCAGTACTTC. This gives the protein CSASPLNPRGARETQYF.

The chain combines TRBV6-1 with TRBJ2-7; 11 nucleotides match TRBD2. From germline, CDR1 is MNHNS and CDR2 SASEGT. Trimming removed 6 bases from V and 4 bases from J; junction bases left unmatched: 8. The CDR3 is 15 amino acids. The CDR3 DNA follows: TGTGCCAGCAGCCGGAAGACTAGCGGGGTATACGAGCAGTACTTC. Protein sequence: CASSRKTSGVYEQYF.

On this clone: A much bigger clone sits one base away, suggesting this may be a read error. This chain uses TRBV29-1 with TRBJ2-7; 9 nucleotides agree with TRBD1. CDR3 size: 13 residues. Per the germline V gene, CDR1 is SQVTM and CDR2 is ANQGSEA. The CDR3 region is CSVVDRGGYGQYF. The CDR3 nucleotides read TGCAGCGTTGTTGACAGGGGGGGGTACGGGCAGTACTTC.

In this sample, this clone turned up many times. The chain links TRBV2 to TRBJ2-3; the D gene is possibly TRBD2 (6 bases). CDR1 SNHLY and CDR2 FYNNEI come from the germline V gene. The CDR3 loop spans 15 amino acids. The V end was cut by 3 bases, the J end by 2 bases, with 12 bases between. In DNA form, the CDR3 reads TGTGCCAGCAGTGACGGGGGACCGATCACAGATACGCAGTATTTT. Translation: CASSDGGPITDTQYF.